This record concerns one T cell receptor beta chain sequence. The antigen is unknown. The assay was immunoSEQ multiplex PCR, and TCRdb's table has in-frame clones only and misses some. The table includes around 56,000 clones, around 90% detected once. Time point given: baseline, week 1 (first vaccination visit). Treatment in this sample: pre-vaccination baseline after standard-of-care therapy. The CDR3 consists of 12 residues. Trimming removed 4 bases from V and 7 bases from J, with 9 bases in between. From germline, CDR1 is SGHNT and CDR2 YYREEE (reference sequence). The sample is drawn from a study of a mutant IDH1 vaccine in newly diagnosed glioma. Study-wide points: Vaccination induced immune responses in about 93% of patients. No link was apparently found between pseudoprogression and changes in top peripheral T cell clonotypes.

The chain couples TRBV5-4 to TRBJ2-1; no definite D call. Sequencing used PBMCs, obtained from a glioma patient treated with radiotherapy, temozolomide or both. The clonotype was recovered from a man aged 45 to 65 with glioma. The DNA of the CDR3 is TGTGCCAGCAGCCTGCGCGTGAATGAGCAGTTCTTC. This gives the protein CASSLRVNEQFF.